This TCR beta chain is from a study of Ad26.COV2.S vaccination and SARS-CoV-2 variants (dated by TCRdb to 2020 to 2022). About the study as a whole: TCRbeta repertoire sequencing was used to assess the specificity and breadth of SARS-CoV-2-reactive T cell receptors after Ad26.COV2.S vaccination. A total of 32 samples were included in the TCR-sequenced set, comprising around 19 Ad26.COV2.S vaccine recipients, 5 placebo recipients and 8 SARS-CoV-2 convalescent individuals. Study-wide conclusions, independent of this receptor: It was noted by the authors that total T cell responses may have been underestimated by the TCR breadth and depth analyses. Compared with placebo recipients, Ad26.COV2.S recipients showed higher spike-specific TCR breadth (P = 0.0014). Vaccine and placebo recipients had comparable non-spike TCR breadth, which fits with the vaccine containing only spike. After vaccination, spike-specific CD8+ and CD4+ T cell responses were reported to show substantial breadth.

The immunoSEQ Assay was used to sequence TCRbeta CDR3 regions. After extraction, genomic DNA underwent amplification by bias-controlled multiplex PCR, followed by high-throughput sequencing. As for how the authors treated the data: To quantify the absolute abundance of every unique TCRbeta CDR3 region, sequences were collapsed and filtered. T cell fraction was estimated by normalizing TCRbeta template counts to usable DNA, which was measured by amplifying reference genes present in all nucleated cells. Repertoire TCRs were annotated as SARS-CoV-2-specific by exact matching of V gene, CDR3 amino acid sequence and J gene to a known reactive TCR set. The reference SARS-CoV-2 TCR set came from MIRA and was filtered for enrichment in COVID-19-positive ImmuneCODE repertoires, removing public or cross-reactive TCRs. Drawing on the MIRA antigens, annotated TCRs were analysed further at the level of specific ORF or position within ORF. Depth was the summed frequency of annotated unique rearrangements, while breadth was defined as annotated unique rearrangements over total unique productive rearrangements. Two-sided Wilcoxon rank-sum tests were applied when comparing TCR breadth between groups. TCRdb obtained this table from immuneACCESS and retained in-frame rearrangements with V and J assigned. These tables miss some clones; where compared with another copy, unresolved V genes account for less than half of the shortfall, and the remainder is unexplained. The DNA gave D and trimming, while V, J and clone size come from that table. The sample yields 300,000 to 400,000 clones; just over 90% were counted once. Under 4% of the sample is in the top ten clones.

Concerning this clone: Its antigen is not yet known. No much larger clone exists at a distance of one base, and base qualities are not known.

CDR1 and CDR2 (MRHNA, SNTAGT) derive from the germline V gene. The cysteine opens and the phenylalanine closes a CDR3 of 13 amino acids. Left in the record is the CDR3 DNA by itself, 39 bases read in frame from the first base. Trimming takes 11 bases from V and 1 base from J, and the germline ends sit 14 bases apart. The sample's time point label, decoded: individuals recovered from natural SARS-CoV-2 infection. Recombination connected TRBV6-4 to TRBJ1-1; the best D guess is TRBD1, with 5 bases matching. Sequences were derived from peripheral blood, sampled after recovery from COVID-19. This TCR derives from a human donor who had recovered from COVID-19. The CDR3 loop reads CAQQQGTNTEAFF. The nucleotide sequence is TGTGCCCAACAACAAGGGACGAACACTGAAGCTTTCTTT.